This T cell receptor (beta chain) was found in a study of cytomegalovirus exposure and HLA in healthy donors. The PCR contained 60 Vbeta and 13 Jbeta primers. The method was immunoSEQ multiplex PCR; TCRdb's version includes in-frame clones alone and lacks a portion of them. The table shows around 91,000 clones, with more than 70% occurring only once. The length of the CDR3 is 15 residues. The V and J ends lost 0 bases and 5 bases respectively, with 12 bases between them. The germline gives CDR1 MNHEY, CDR2 SVGAGI. The rearrangement joins TRBV6-5 to TRBJ2-3; no firm D call. The sample comprised PBMCs. The TCR was taken from a male donor in good health and CMV-seropositive. CDR3 sequence reads: CASSYSGFGGDTQYF. In DNA form, the CDR3 reads TGTGCCAGCAGTTACTCCGGGTTCGGCGGAGATACGCAGTATTTT.